This is a list of T cell receptor beta chains from one sample in a study of shared clonotypes between healthy human individuals. Data came from immunoSEQ multiplex PCR; TCRdb stores just in-frame clones and leaves some out. The table records about 690,000 clones, 90% of them present only once. Sequencing was performed on memory CD8+ T cells from PBMCs. The receptors stem from a man between 18 and 35 years old in good health. Some clones in this sample may be carry-over from other donors' samples. Both conserved end residues are part of each CDR3.

>TRBV7-9|TRBJ2-7
CASSSTRTAAYEQYF
>TRBV7-9|TRBJ2-7
CASSHTTGSSYEQYF
>TRBV29-1|TRBJ2-3
CSVLGRNPSTDTQYF
>TRBV29-1|TRBJ2-5
CSAAREAQYF
>TRBV28|TRBJ1-4
CASRDHRASNEKLFF
>TRBV11-1|TRBJ2-7
CASSLLSEQYF
>TRBV6-6|TRBJ1-1
CASNYLLRPGAAEAFF
>TRBV2|TRBJ2-3
CASILSGGSDTQYF
>TRBV9|TRBJ2-7
CASSERMGLAGDLPLEQYF
>TRBV27|TRBJ2-7
CASRKGAFYEQYF
>TRBV28|TRBJ2-7
CASSRTGVGEQYF
>TRBV7-6|TRBJ1-2
CASSPRAGDQIFGLLGGYTF
>TRBV9|TRBJ2-7
CASSPYPGGYEQYF
>TRBV7-9|TRBJ2-3
CASSFPFGREDPHTQYF
>TRBV5-6|TRBJ2-7
CASSLVLAGGFNSYEQYF
>TRBV27|TRBJ2-1
CASSTGTSGSIINEQFF
>TRBV2|TRBJ2-1
CASSEALGRDNEQFF
>TRBV28|TRBJ1-5
CASSLVPSYSNQPQHF
>TRBV4-2|TRBJ2-1
CASGPGLAGGNEQFF
>TRBV7-9|TRBJ2-1
CASSSRSLGHNEQFF
>TRBV18|TRBJ1-1
CASSPGTPSEAFF
>TRBV5-6|-
CASSLHGGPYEQYF
>TRBV11-3|TRBJ1-5
CASSGSANQPQHF
>TRBV2|TRBJ2-4
CASILVWTAENLNIQYF
>TRBV29-1|TRBJ1-2
CSAPGATEGGYTF
>TRBV9|TRBJ2-7
CASSPPDGEQYF
>TRBV19|TRBJ2-1
CASSIGTAYNEQFF
>TRBV5-1|TRBJ2-1
CASSTFLEFPFF
>TRBV13|TRBJ2-1
CASSLNDYNEQFF
>TRBV4-2|TRBJ2-7
CASSQTSGLAVTYEQYF
>TRBV19|TRBJ2-7
CASSTSGGTVLYEQYF
>TRBV10-3|TRBJ2-7
CAISRDRAPSSYEQYF
>TRBV2|TRBJ2-7
CASSEARGTGRREQYF
>TRBV5-5|TRBJ2-7
CASSFGTGSYEQYF
>TRBV5-6|TRBJ2-7
CASSLGWVAGVIEGEQYF
>TRBV6-6|TRBJ2-2
CASSAIGELFF
>TRBV7-9|TRBJ2-2
CASRVPATGELFF
>TRBV5-1|TRBJ1-5
CASSLGIGQPQHF
>TRBV7-9|TRBJ2-7
CASSSGSGSSYEQYF
>TRBV7-9|TRBJ2-1
CASRIGTGSSYNEQFF
>TRBV9|TRBJ1-2
CASSVVTVEGARSGYTF
>TRBV2|TRBJ1-2
CASSEDRNYGYTF
>TRBV4-1|TRBJ2-7
CASSQTPGQGAHEQYF
>TRBV4-2|TRBJ2-7
CASSQVLTSGSYEQYF
>TRBV2|TRBJ2-7
CASSEAPLPLAGEDEQYF
>TRBV4-1|TRBJ2-7
CASSQEGTNYEQYF
>TRBV4-1|TRBJ2-5
CASSQPTTVQETQYF
>TRBV28|TRBJ2-7
CASSLRTSGSSYEQYF
>TRBV6-1|TRBJ1-1
CASSEARAVWYTEAFF
>TRBV7-9|TRBJ2-1
CASSLGLAGGLGEQFF
>TRBV7-9|TRBJ2-1
CASSTPGHLSYNEQFF
>TRBV27|TRBJ2-1
CASSLGPGSSYNEQFF
>TRBV18|TRBJ1-5
CASSPRRGLNQPQHF
>TRBV19|TRBJ2-1
CASSITPGGYNEQFF
>TRBV5-1|TRBJ2-7
CASSPGRDRPYEQYF
>TRBV19|TRBJ2-7
CASSPRGLVYEQYF
>TRBV7-9|TRBJ2-1
CASSLTRPFSYNEQFF
>TRBV11-2|TRBJ1-1
CASSLGVGTEAFF